This TCR beta chain stems from a study of T cell repertoires in cytomegalovirus infection. TCRdb re-called the reads with MiXCR, one entry per CDR3 protein. Here the sample spans 600,000 to 800,000 distinct CDR3 sequences, more than 20% being singletons. This CDR3 spans 16 amino acids. V dropped 7 bases and J dropped 1 base, with 19 bases sitting between them. The V gene's germline CDR1 is MNHNY and CDR2 SVGAGI (reference sequence). Study-wide points: The ex vivo response was dominated by HLA-C-restricted CMV-specific TCR beta clonotypes.

This clonotype was counted a few times. Its antigen is not identified. Sequencing was performed on CD8+ T cells from PBMCs. This receptor was taken from a human donor in good health (CMV status not recorded). Some clones in this sample may be carry-over from other donors' samples. The V and J genes are TRBV6-6 and TRBJ2-5, with a possible D match to TRBD1 (5 bases). In DNA, the CDR3 is TGTGCCAGCATGGGGTTGGACACAAGGGGCCAAGAGACCCAGTACTTC. It is translated as CASMGLDTRGQETQYF.